This TCR beta chain was sequenced during a study of tumor-infiltrating lymphocytes in primary liver carcinoma. Using a constant-region primer together with ProtoScript II reverse transcriptase, TCR beta cDNA was made from approximately 500 ng of total RNA. Slightly modified ARM-PCR with three nested multiplex PCR rounds yielded TCR beta libraries. PCR rounds one and two used TRBV1-TRBV30 forward primers with a C-beta reverse primer for 10 cycles each. One entry per CDR3 protein results from TCRdb running MiXCR on the multiplex PCR reads. The table lists more than 85,000 distinct CDR3 sequences, about four fifths of them singletons. The CDR3 has 11 residues. CDR1 and CDR2 (germline): SQVTM, ANQGSEA. The roughly 20-34 mg bulk tissue piece was not sorted before simultaneous RNA and DNA extraction. Concerning this clonotype: The junction and the germline gene differ at one end; a read error may be behind it.

This receptor was identified in a man aged 35-49 years with primary liver carcinoma and hepatitis B virus infection. Specimen: liver tumor tissue from sampling region 3. The subset denotes: tumor region T3, left-lateral pole. The gene calls are TRBV29-1 and TRBJ2-1, with D unclear. The CDR3 region is CSFSLIDEQFF. CDR3 DNA: TGCAGCTTCTCCCTAATCGATGAGCAATTCTTC.